The 14 T cell receptor beta chains presented below share a single source sample, sequenced in a study of T-cell memory formation after mild COVID-19 (dated by TCRdb to the early 2020s). Library prep was done by 5' RACE. These reads were obtained on an Illumina NovaSeq 6000. Through fastp at Q25 and MiXCR, TCRdb rebuilt clones from the public reads, retaining in-frame beta chains. Rows matching on CDR3 protein sequence are summarized as one entry with the most common DNA and genes. Present in this sample are about half a million distinct CDR3 sequences, about 18% of which were seen just once. Approximately 13% of the sample rests with the top ten. Sequencing used PBMCs or a T cell subset sorted from them (not recorded which). The receptors come from an adult woman who had mild COVID-19 (a few samples of this study predate the infection). The sample titles of this study are shuffled in the database, so cell type and time point are left out; the donor was told from shared clones.

The rearrangement links TRBV6-4 to TRBJ2-1, with D possibly being TRBD1 (5 bases). Between the trimmed V and J ends, which lost 5 bases and 10 bases, there was a span of 15 bases. The germline V gene has CDR1 MRHNA and CDR2 SNTAGT. CDR3 size: 13 residues. CDR3 amino acids: CASSSRVGEEQFF. In nucleotides, the CDR3 is TGTGCCAGCAGTTCCAGGGTAGGCGAGGAGCAGTTCTTC.

This clonotype has only a few counts. The genes are TRBV7-2 and TRBJ1-5; 9 bases fit TRBD1. CDR3 length: 16 amino acids. From germline, CDR1 is SGHTA and CDR2 FQGNSA. The V segment lost 1 base and the J segment 6 bases; nucleotides outside the gene matches: 7. The CDR3 DNA is TGTGCCAGCAGCTTAGGGGACAGGGTAACCGGTCAGCCCCAGCATTTT. Its translation is CASSLGDRVTGQPQHF.

This clonotype was detected a few times. Here the CDR3 reads CASSQEAGGGYNEQFF. The CDR3, as DNA: TGCGCCAGCAGCCAAGAAGCGGGGGGCGGCTACAATGAGCAGTTCTTC. The rearrangement links TRBV4-1 to TRBJ2-1, with 9 bases that match TRBD2. V lost 0 bases to trimming and J lost 3 bases; unmatched junction nucleotides: 3. The CDR3 extends over 16 amino acids. The germline CDR1 and CDR2 sequences are MGHRA and YSYEKL.

This chain uses TRBV3-1 with TRBJ2-5, with TRBD1 identical over 8 bases. This CDR3 region has 13 residues. The V gene end was trimmed by 6 bases and the J gene end by 5 bases; junction bases not matched to a gene: 5. CDR1 and CDR2 (germline): LGHDT, YNNKEL (reference sequence). CDR3 amino acids: CASRTGVEETQYF. The CDR3 nucleotides are TGTGCCAGCAGGACAGGGGTCGAGGAGACCCAGTACTTC.

The sample holds many counts of this clonotype. The chain employs TRBV6-1 and TRBJ1-5; 9 nucleotides agree with TRBD1. The trim removed 6 bases at V and 2 bases at J, leaving 5 bases unmatched. The CDR3 runs 15 residues. CDR1 is MNHNS, CDR2 SASEGT, per germline. CDR3 nucleotides: TGTGCCAGCAGCCCCGGACAGGGGCGCAATCAGCCCCAGCATTTT. It yields the protein CASSPGQGRNQPQHF.

This clonotype appeared a few times. V and J are TRBV6-1 and TRBJ2-6; D uncertain. Germline values: CDR1 MNHNS, CDR2 SASEGT. The CDR3 is 16 amino acids. Trimming took 4 bases from V and 0 from J, leaving 10 bases between them. The CDR3 reads CASSGAWSSGANVLTF. CDR3 coding DNA: TGTGCCAGCAGTGGGGCCTGGAGCTCTGGGGCCAACGTCCTGACTTTC.

This clonotype showed up just a few times. This chain connects TRBV19 to TRBJ1-2; 7 bases map to TRBD1. The CDR3 spans 13 residues. V lost 7 bases, J lost 6 bases, and 8 bases stayed unmatched. Per the germline V gene, CDR1 is LNHDA and CDR2 is SQIVND (reference sequence). The CDR3 region has the DNA TGTGCCAGTACCCTGGACAGGAGGGATGGCTACACCTTC. This translates into CASTLDRRDGYTF.

The gene calls are TRBV7-9 and TRBJ2-3; a weak D match, TRBD1 (6 bases). The V gene lost 1 base and the J gene lost 3 bases, with 14 bases spanning the gap. The CDR3 loop spans 16 amino acids. Germline V CDR1 and CDR2: SEHNR, FQNEAQ (reference sequence). CDR3 in DNA: TGTGCCAGCAGCTTAGGCCCCGGGACACTTACAGATACGCAGTATTTT. Its translation: CASSLGPGTLTDTQYF.

The chain joins TRBV5-1 to TRBJ2-4; 9 nucleotides align to TRBD1. Unmatched junction bases numbered 11, after V lost 3 bases and J lost 7 bases. Germline V lookup: CDR1 SGHRS, CDR2 YFSETQ. The CDR3 has 16 residues. The CDR3 DNA is TGCGCCAGCAGCTCCCAAGGGCTTGGGACAGGGAACATTCAGTACTTC. Amino acids: CASSSQGLGTGNIQYF.

There are a few counts of this clonotype. The chain couples TRBV6-5 to TRBJ2-5, with D perhaps matching TRBD1 or TRBD2 (5 bases each). Looked up from germline, CDR1 is MNHEY and CDR2 is SVGAGI. Trimming left V 6 bases short and J 2 bases short, with 22 bases between. The CDR3 length is 17 residues. The chain's CDR3 is CASSQYPGRTLQETQYF. The CDR3 nucleotides read TGTGCCAGCAGCCAATACCCGGGACGGACCCTACAAGAGACCCAGTACTTC.

This clonotype was seen a handful of times. The rearrangement links TRBV9 to TRBJ2-1; 9 positions agree with TRBD1. This CDR3 comprises 14 residues. The germline CDR1 and CDR2 sequences are SGDLS and YYNGEE. V lost 0 bases and J lost 9; bases outside the gene matches: 4. The CDR3 DNA follows: TGTGCCAGCAGCGTAGGACAGGGGGGGAGTGAGCAGTTCTTC. Translating gives CASSVGQGGSEQFF. The full variable domain, with the rest looked up from reference TRBV9 and TRBJ2-1, is DSGVTQTPKHLITATGQRVTLRCSPRSGDLSVYWYQQSLDQGLQFLIQYYNGEERAKGNILERFSAQQFPDLHSELNLSSLELGDSALYFCASSVGQGGSEQFFGPGTRLTVL.

This rearrangement joins TRBV7-9 to TRBJ2-5, with TRBD2 matching over 9 bases. With 4 bases clipped from V and 4 bases from J, the junction kept 16 bases outside the gene matches. The CDR3 extends over 18 amino acids. Germline V gene lookup returns CDR1 SEHNR and CDR2 FQNEAQ (reference sequence). CDR3 in DNA: TGTGCCAGCAGCTCAATCAGCGGGGGGACCAACCTAGTAGAGACCCAGTACTTC. Encoded protein: CASSSISGGTNLVETQYF.

The rearrangement joins TRBV2 to TRBJ2-1, with D tentatively TRBD1 (5 bases). This CDR3 region has 16 residues. CDR1 and CDR2 from the germline V gene are SNHLY and FYNNEI. The V and J ends lost 6 bases and 4 bases respectively, with 19 bases between them. The CDR3 DNA reads as TGTGCCAGCAGCGATTCCGACAGTGACAATTACAATGAGCAGTTCTTC. Its translation: CASSDSDSDNYNEQFF.

This clonotype was detected a few times. The J gene is TRBJ2-1, the V gene TRBV9, with D perhaps being TRBD1 or TRBD2 (6 bases each). Between the trimmed V and J ends, which lost 3 bases and 4 bases, there was a span of 17 bases. The germline CDR1 and CDR2 sequences are SGDLS and YYNGEE. This CDR3 is built from 16 residues. This chain's CDR3 is CASSEGPGGRYNEQFF. The CDR3 DNA follows: TGTGCCAGCAGCGAGGGCCCCGGGGGCCGGTACAATGAGCAGTTCTTC.